Listed below are T cell receptor beta chains from one sample, sequenced in a study of control samples from healthy donors and cancer patients. TCRdb keeps only in-frame clones here, not all; method: immunoSEQ multiplex PCR. The sample consists of 150,000 to 200,000 clones, about 91% of them appearing once. The sample was blood. Receptors originate from a woman between 40 and 55 years old in good health. Each CDR3 is given with its conserved first and last residue. The order of the fields is V gene, D gene, clone size, CDR3 length, J gene, CDR3 protein, CDR3 DNA. A D gene is named only where the DNA matches it firmly. The size entry is marked missing in some rows and otherwise reads once, few, many or a size class.

v_gene: TRBV7-9
d_gene: .
abundance: .
len: 15
j_gene: TRBJ1-1
CDR3aa: CASSLVGTPNTEAFF
CDR3nt: TGTGCCAGCAGCTTAGTCGGGACACCGAACACTGAAGCTTTCTTT

v_gene: TRBV6-6
d_gene: .
abundance: .
len: 11
j_gene: TRBJ2-1
CDR3aa: CASSPGDEQFF
CDR3nt: TGTGCCAGCAGTCCAGGCGATGAGCAGTTCTTC

v_gene: TRBV20-1
d_gene: .
abundance: once
len: 11
j_gene: TRBJ2-7
CDR3aa: CSALGGNEQYF
CDR3nt: TGCAGTGCCCTTGGGGGAAACGAGCAGTACTTC

v_gene: TRBV19
d_gene: .
abundance: .
len: 13
j_gene: TRBJ2-6
CDR3aa: CATENTGANVLTF
CDR3nt: TGTGCCACCGAAAATACTGGGGCCAACGTCCTGACTTTC

v_gene: TRBV28
d_gene: .
abundance: .
len: 15
j_gene: TRBJ2-4
CDR3aa: CASSKDGLAKNIQYF
CDR3nt: TGTGCCAGCAGCAAGGACGGGCTAGCCAAAAACATTCAGTACTTC

v_gene: TRBV5-1
d_gene: .
abundance: .
len: 16
j_gene: TRBJ1-3
CDR3aa: CASSPGTRDSGNTIYF
CDR3nt: TGCGCCAGCAGCCCCGGGACGAGGGACTCTGGAAACACCATATATTTT

v_gene: TRBV7-3
d_gene: .
abundance: .
len: 14
j_gene: TRBJ1-1
CDR3aa: CASSPEQGNTEAFF
CDR3nt: TGTGCCAGCAGCCCTGAACAGGGGAACACTGAAGCTTTCTTT

v_gene: TRBV3-1/TRBV3-2
d_gene: .
abundance: .
len: 19
j_gene: TRBJ1-3
CDR3aa: CASSQPTPVPDDPGNTIYF
CDR3nt: TGTGCCAGCAGCCAACCCACCCCGGTGCCCGACGACCCTGGAAACACCATATATTTT

v_gene: TRBV3-1/TRBV3-2
d_gene: .
abundance: .
len: 13
j_gene: TRBJ1-5
CDR3aa: CASSPGGSEPQHF
CDR3nt: TGTGCCAGCAGCCCCGGGGGTTCCGAGCCCCAGCATTTT

v_gene: TRBV5-1
d_gene: TRBD2
abundance: once
len: 16
j_gene: TRBJ2-1
CDR3aa: CASSVDSGGAYNEQFF
CDR3nt: TGCGCCAGCAGCGTCGATAGCGGGGGGGCGTACAATGAGCAGTTCTTC

v_gene: TRBV7-6
d_gene: .
abundance: .
len: 16
j_gene: TRBJ1-4
CDR3aa: CASSPRATATNEKLFF
CDR3nt: TGTGCCAGCAGCCCCAGAGCGACTGCAACTAATGAAAAACTGTTTTTT

v_gene: TRBV5-5
d_gene: .
abundance: .
len: 18
j_gene: TRBJ2-2
CDR3aa: CASSLAHSWSGATGELFF
CDR3nt: TGTGCCAGCAGCTTGGCTCATTCCTGGTCAGGGGCCACCGGGGAGCTGTTTTTT

v_gene: TRBV28
d_gene: .
abundance: .
len: 16
j_gene: TRBJ2-4
CDR3aa: CASSSGLGLAKNIQYF
CDR3nt: TGTGCCAGCAGTTCGGGCCTTGGGCTAGCCAAAAACATTCAGTACTTC

v_gene: TRBV2
d_gene: TRBD1
abundance: .
len: 16
j_gene: TRBJ2-2
CDR3aa: CASSLFGTGETGELFF
CDR3nt: TGTGCCAGCAGTCTGTTCGGGACAGGGGAAACCGGGGAGCTGTTTTTT

v_gene: TRBV27
d_gene: TRBD1
abundance: .
len: 15
j_gene: TRBJ2-1
CDR3aa: CASTGSGGTGNEQFF
CDR3nt: TGTGCCAGCACCGGGAGTGGTGGGACAGGGAATGAGCAGTTCTTC

v_gene: TRBV10-3
d_gene: .
abundance: .
len: 14
j_gene: TRBJ1-2
CDR3aa: CAISESRAAYGYTF
CDR3nt: TGTGCCATCAGTGAGTCTCGGGCAGCTTATGGCTACACCTTC

v_gene: TRBV3-1/TRBV3-2
d_gene: .
abundance: .
len: 14
j_gene: TRBJ1-2
CDR3aa: CASSQAGGGHGYTF
CDR3nt: TGTGCCAGCAGCCAAGCTGGGGGGGGGCATGGCTACACCTTC

v_gene: TRBV19
d_gene: .
abundance: .
len: 13
j_gene: TRBJ1-1
CDR3aa: CASSIIGYAEAFF
CDR3nt: TGTGCCAGTAGTATTATAGGTTACGCTGAAGCTTTCTTT

v_gene: TRBV7-6
d_gene: TRBD1
abundance: .
len: 16
j_gene: TRBJ2-2
CDR3aa: CASSPPGAGGYGELFF
CDR3nt: TGTGCCAGCAGCCCCCCCGGGGCAGGGGGTTACGGGGAGCTGTTTTTT

v_gene: TRBV4-1
d_gene: .
abundance: .
len: 16
j_gene: TRBJ2-1
CDR3aa: CASGPFGGASYNEQFF
CDR3nt: TGCGCCAGCGGGCCTTTTGGGGGGGCCTCCTACAATGAGCAGTTCTTC

v_gene: TRBV3-1/TRBV3-2
d_gene: .
abundance: .
len: 13
j_gene: TRBJ2-3
CDR3aa: CASSQAPRAPQYF
CDR3nt: TGTGCCAGCAGCCAAGCCCCTAGGGCTCCGCAGTATTTT

v_gene: TRBV11-2
d_gene: TRBD1
abundance: .
len: 14
j_gene: TRBJ2-1
CDR3aa: CASSLGDSYNEQFF
CDR3nt: TGTGCCAGCAGCTTAGGGGACAGCTACAATGAGCAGTTCTTC

v_gene: TRBV9
d_gene: .
abundance: .
len: 14
j_gene: TRBJ2-1
CDR3aa: CASSVGGSENEQFF
CDR3nt: TGTGCCAGCAGCGTCGGCGGATCTGAAAATGAGCAGTTCTTC

v_gene: TRBV7-9
d_gene: .
abundance: .
len: 15
j_gene: TRBJ1-3
CDR3aa: CASSSKRRVGNTIYF
CDR3nt: TGTGCCAGCAGCTCAAAGCGCAGGGTTGGAAACACCATATATTTT

v_gene: TRBV10-3
d_gene: TRBD1
abundance: .
len: 15
j_gene: TRBJ1-5
CDR3aa: CAISERQGASQPQHF
CDR3nt: TGTGCCATCAGTGAGAGACAGGGTGCTAGTCAGCCCCAGCATTTT

v_gene: TRBV7-8
d_gene: TRBD1
abundance: .
len: 14
j_gene: TRBJ2-7
CDR3aa: CASSARQGSYEQYF
CDR3nt: TGTGCCAGCAGCGCTCGACAGGGGTCCTACGAGCAGTACTTC

v_gene: TRBV5-5
d_gene: .
abundance: .
len: 15
j_gene: TRBJ2-5
CDR3aa: CASSGTERIRETQYF
CDR3nt: TGTGCCAGCAGCGGGACGGAGAGGATTCGGGAGACCCAGTACTTC

v_gene: TRBV12-5
d_gene: TRBD2
abundance: .
len: 19
j_gene: TRBJ2-1
CDR3aa: CASGLSQRGLIPGGNEQFF
CDR3nt: TGTGCTAGTGGTTTGAGCCAGCGGGGACTGATTCCCGGAGGTAATGAGCAGTTCTTC

v_gene: TRBV4-1
d_gene: .
abundance: .
len: 13
j_gene: TRBJ1-1
CDR3aa: CASSHLGETEAFF
CDR3nt: TGCGCCAGCAGCCACTTAGGGGAAACTGAAGCTTTCTTT